This TCR beta chain emerged from a study of blood T cell repertoires in COVID-19. Libraries were prepared by immunoSEQ multiplex PCR; TCRdb keeps only in-frame clonotypes and omits some of them. The sample holds some 160,000 clones; about 80% are singletons and the top ten take 13%. The table lists this clone with a count of one. CDR3 length: 17 amino acids. CDR1 and CDR2 (germline): DFQATT, SNEGSKA (reference sequence). V shed 3 bases and J shed 0 bases, with 21 bases lying between them. The rearrangement joins TRBV20-1 to TRBJ2-7, with D possibly TRBD1 on 5 matching bases. The sample was peripheral blood. This TCR derives from a man between 65 and 85 years old who had recovered from COVID-19. The CDR3 sequence: CSASPPHRGLNSYEQYF. The DNA of the CDR3 is TGCAGTGCTAGTCCCCCCCATAGGGGTCTGAACTCCTACGAGCAGTACTTC.